Listed here are 3 T cell receptor beta chains from one sample, sequenced in a study of blood T cell repertoires in COVID-19. Some clones are missing from TCRdb's copy, which holds only in-frame ones; the method was immunoSEQ multiplex PCR. Of around 260,000 clones in the sample, roughly four fifths are singletons; the top ten hold 8.5% to 9.5%. Source material: peripheral blood. All receptors come from a woman in her 50s who had recovered from COVID-19.

The genes are TRBV30 and TRBJ2-7; TRBD1 matches at 9 bases. J was trimmed by 4 bases and V by 4 bases; bases with no gene match: 14. Germline CDR1 and CDR2: GTSNPN and SVGIG (reference sequence). The CDR3 contains 16 residues. In nucleotides, the CDR3 is TGTGCCTGGAAGCGGGAAACAGGGGGCTGGGGGTACGAGCAGTACTTC. Translated: CAWKRETGGWGYEQYF.

The rearrangement links TRBV6-2 or TRBV6-3 to TRBJ2-5, with TRBD2 matching 10 bases. Per germline, CDR1 MNHEY and CDR2 SVGEGT. The CDR3 runs 15 residues. V lost 2 bases to trimming and J lost 5 bases; unmatched junction nucleotides: 5. The CDR3 nucleotides are TGTGCCAGCAGTTACGGAGCGGGAGGGTATGAGACCCAGTACTTC. Translated, it gives CASSYGAGGYETQYF.

This chain joins TRBV19 and TRBJ2-7; D is uncertain. V was cut by 6 bases and J by 4 bases, with 13 bases left in between. The CDR3 is 13 residues long. Germline V gene lookup returns CDR1 LNHDA and CDR2 SQIVND (reference sequence). Here the CDR3 reads CASSQTFSYEQYF. In DNA, the CDR3 is TGTGCCAGTAGCCAAACTTTTAGTTACGAGCAGTACTTC.